The 6 T cell receptor beta chains below were found in one sample sequenced in a study of cytomegalovirus exposure and HLA in healthy donors. Researchers ran the PCR with 60 Vbeta and 13 Jbeta primers. Data came from immunoSEQ multiplex PCR; TCRdb stores just in-frame clones and leaves some out. Seen in this sample are tens of thousands of clones; the ten most common clones hold approximately 3.6%. Sequences were obtained from PBMCs. The receptors come from a female donor in good health and CMV-seropositive.

The chain uses TRBV6-5 and TRBJ2-5, with D tentatively TRBD1 (5 bases). The germline V and J ends were trimmed by 0 bases and 5 bases, with 10 bases remaining between them. This CDR3 comprises 14 residues. The germline V gene has CDR1 MNHEY and CDR2 SVGAGI. The CDR3 sequence: CASSYSRVRETQYF. CDR3 coding DNA: TGTGCCAGCAGTTACTCCAGGGTTCGGGAGACCCAGTACTTC.

The chain carries TRBV9 and TRBJ2-3; TRBD2 matches 8 bases. Germline V CDR1 and CDR2: SGDLS, YYNGEE. The V segment lost 3 bases and the J segment 4 bases; nucleotides outside the gene matches: 7. This CDR3 is 15 amino acids long. In nucleotides, the CDR3 is TGTGCCAGCAGCGGCCCGGGGGGGCCCGCAGATACGCAGTATTTT. Translated, it gives CASSGPGGPADTQYF.

The chain couples TRBV10-3 to TRBJ1-1; 8 bases agree with TRBD1. The CDR3 totals 15 residues. The trim removed 6 bases at V and 0 bases at J, leaving 6 bases unmatched. Germline values: CDR1 ENHRY, CDR2 SYGVKD. The CDR3 DNA sequence: TGTGCCATCAGAGAGACAGGGGACATGAACACTGAAGCTTTCTTT. Protein product: CAIRETGDMNTEAFF.

The chain recombines TRBV5-6 with TRBJ2-3; perhaps TRBD2 as D (5 bases). The germline V gene encodes CDR1 SGHDT and CDR2 YYEEEE. CDR3 size: 16 residues. V was clipped by 4 bases and J by 2 bases, with 17 bases between them. CDR3: CASSNRDLDHTDTQYF. The CDR3 bases are TGTGCCAGCAGCAACCGGGATCTCGATCACACAGATACGCAGTATTTT.

The CDR3 nucleotides read TGTGCCAGTAGTAGAAGAGGCAGGGAGGGAACTGAAGCTTTCTTT. It encodes CASSRRGREGTEAFF. The rearrangement uses TRBV19 and TRBJ1-1; TRBD1 might be the D (5 bases). Germline CDR1 and CDR2: LNHDA and SQIVND (reference sequence). The germline V and J ends were trimmed by 4 bases and 5 bases, with 17 bases remaining between them. The CDR3 loop spans 15 amino acids.

The V and J genes are TRBV6-6 and TRBJ1-2, with 8 bases identical to TRBD1. Germline V CDR1 and CDR2: MNHNY, SVGAGI (reference sequence). The CDR3 covers 12 residues. V was clipped by 5 bases and J by 6 bases; unmatched bases: 2. CDR3 amino acids: CASSTQGDGYTF. In DNA form, the CDR3 reads TGTGCCAGCAGTACACAGGGGGATGGCTACACCTTC.